The next 22 T cell receptor beta chains were all read from a single sample in a study of cytomegalovirus exposure and HLA in healthy donors (dated by TCRdb to about 2017). Libraries were constructed by the immunoSEQ multiplex PCR assay. A mixture of 60 forward primers for TCR Vbeta segments and 13 reverse primers for TCR Jbeta segments was used in the multiplex PCR. In TCRdb, the immuneACCESS table is reduced to in-frame sequences with V and J assigned. These tables do not hold every clone; where another copy was compared, an unresolved V gene accounts for under half, and the others remain unexplained. Present in this sample are 150,000 to 200,000 clones, about 80% of which were seen just once. Jointly, the top ten make up about 1.5% of the sample. Sequencing was performed on PBMCs. The receptors were gathered from a man between 18 and 29 years old in good health and CMV-seronegative.

The chain employs TRBV7-3 and TRBJ1-2, with 7 bases identical to TRBD1. CDR3 length: 18 residues. V shed 4 bases, J shed 0 bases, and the junction held 14 bases outside the gene matches. Per the germline V gene, CDR1 is SGHTA and CDR2 is FQGTGA. The chain's CDR3 is CASSSPNRRQGTNYGYTF. DNA for the CDR3: TGTGCCAGCAGCTCTCCAAACCGCCGACAGGGAACTAACTATGGCTACACCTTC.

With regard to this clone: The junction differs from germline at one of its ends, possibly a read error. This chain links TRBV5-8 with TRBJ1-2; 8 bases line up with TRBD1. Germline-derived CDR1 and CDR2 are SGHTS and YDEGEE. The CDR3 consists of 15 residues. CDR3 nucleotides: TGCGCCAGCAGCCAAGCCCGGACAGGGTCTTCTGGCTACACCTTC. This codes for CASSQARTGSSGYTF.

In its sample, this clone was seen a few times. J is TRBJ2-3 and V is TRBV15; perhaps TRBD2 as D (7 bases). The CDR3 length is 15 residues. Trimming cost V 4 bases and J 3 bases, with 14 bases left between them. The germline CDR1 and CDR2 sequences are LNHNV and YYDKDF (reference sequence). CDR3 region: CATSKRAGATDTQYF. The CDR3 DNA is TGTGCCACCAGCAAGAGGGCGGGGGCTACAGATACGCAGTATTTT.

This rearrangement joins TRBV29-1 to TRBJ2-5; TRBD2 is a possible D gene (7 bases). The J call may be in error: the DNA end matches TRBJ2-7 better. The germline gives CDR1 SQVTM, CDR2 ANQGSEA. The CDR3 is made up of 14 amino acids. For the CDR3, the DNA is TGCAGCGTTATGGGGAGGGGGGGCCCCTACGAGCAGTACTTC. It translates to CSVMGRGGPYEQYF.

Worth noting for this clone: This may stem from a read error, because a much larger clone lies one nucleotide away. The chain is built from TRBV7-6 and TRBJ2-3; unclear D gene. Germline V gene lookup returns CDR1 SGHVS and CDR2 FNYEAQ. Trimming removed 4 bases from V and 2 bases from J, with 4 bases in between. The CDR3 totals 12 residues. The CDR3 region is CASSSYTDTQYF. CDR3 sequence (DNA): TGTGCCAGCAGCTCCTACACAGATACGCAGTATTTT.

V gene TRBV2 combines with J gene TRBJ2-7; 9 bases line up with TRBD1. V trimming: 5 bases; J trimming: 10 bases; junction bases outside the gene matches: 12. Germline lookup yields CDR1 SNHLY and CDR2 FYNNEI. This CDR3 has 14 residues. CDR3 sequence reads: CASSKPGQGHQQYF. CDR3 sequence (DNA): TGTGCCAGCAGTAAACCGGGACAGGGACATCAACAGTACTTC.

This clone has just a few counts. V and J are TRBV7-8 and TRBJ2-7, with 7 positions matching TRBD1. V shed 8 bases and J 6 bases; nucleotides not matched to a gene: 13. The CDR3 runs 14 residues. The germline CDR1 and CDR2 sequences are SGHVS and FQNEAQ. CDR3 nucleotide sequence: TGTGCCAGCGGACTGACAGGGAGTTTTGGCGAGCAGTACTTC. This translates into CASGLTGSFGEQYF.

The V gene is TRBV7-9, the J gene TRBJ2-7, with 9 bases matching TRBD1. Germline-derived CDR1 and CDR2 are SEHNR and FQNEAQ (reference sequence). CDR3 length: 14 amino acids. V lost 4 bases and J lost 6; bases outside the gene matches: 7. The CDR3 protein is CASSSGQGVGEQYF. The CDR3 DNA follows: TGTGCCAGCAGCTCGGGACAGGGCGTTGGCGAGCAGTACTTC.

This chain links TRBV7-9 with TRBJ2-5; 16 positions agree with TRBD2. Germline CDR1 SEHNR, CDR2 FQNEAQ (reference sequence). This CDR3 contains 19 residues. The J segment lost 0 bases and the V segment lost 0 bases, leaving 4 bases of the junction unmatched. The CDR3 sequence: CASSLAGTSGRGYQETQYF. The CDR3 region has the DNA TGTGCCAGCAGCTTAGCTGGGACTAGCGGGAGGGGGTACCAAGAGACCCAGTACTTC.

This clone was detected a few times. V gene TRBV5-1 combines with J gene TRBJ2-5; tentatively, D is TRBD2 (7 bases). The germline gives CDR1 SGHRS, CDR2 YFSETQ. This CDR3 region has 15 residues. V gave up 2 bases and J gave up 5 bases, with 16 bases separating them. CDR3 sequence reads: CASSFGGRGEETQYF. CDR3 in DNA: TGCGCCAGCAGCTTCGGGGGGCGGGGTGAGGAGACCCAGTACTTC.

The chain has TRBV9 and TRBJ2-3; 9 bases map to TRBD1. The CDR3 is made up of 16 amino acids. Losses at the gene ends were 4 bases for V and 0 bases for J; bases not matched to a gene: 6. The V gene's germline CDR1 is SGDLS and CDR2 YYNGEE. CDR3 sequence: CASSPRTGVSTDTQYF. CDR3 nucleotides: TGTGCCAGCAGCCCAAGGACAGGGGTGAGCACAGATACGCAGTATTTT. The full variable domain, in which reference TRBV9 and TRBJ2-3 provide the parts outside the CDR3, is DSGVTQTPKHLITATGQRVTLRCSPRSGDLSVYWYQQSLDQGLQFLIQYYNGEERAKGNILERFSAQQFPDLHSELNLSSLELGDSALYFCASSPRTGVSTDTQYFGPGTRLTVL.

This sequence joins TRBV30 and TRBJ2-5; the match to TRBD1 covers 9 bases. Germline V gene sequence: CDR1 GTSNPN, CDR2 SVGIG (reference sequence). This CDR3 contains 15 residues. Trimming cost V 2 bases and J 4 bases; bases outside gene matches: 8. The CDR3 DNA reads TGTGCCTGGAGTCCTCTTGGACAGGGGAGAGAGACCCAGTACTTC. This gives the protein CAWSPLGQGRETQYF.

The J gene is TRBJ2-7, the V gene TRBV5-1, with 9 nucleotides matching TRBD1. The CDR3 is 17 amino acids. Germline loops: CDR1 SGHRS, CDR2 YFSETQ. V lost 9 bases and J lost 6; bases outside the gene matches: 22. The CDR3 reads CANPDRGMLGFSGEQYF. In nucleotides, the CDR3 is TGCGCCAACCCGGACAGGGGAATGTTGGGTTTTTCCGGCGAGCAGTACTTC.

This CDR3 reads CASSSGMYEQYF. CDR3 nucleotide sequence: TGTGCCAGCAGTTCGGGAATGTACGAGCAGTACTTC. The chain employs TRBV11-2 and TRBJ2-7, with a possible D match to TRBD2 (5 bases). V was pared by 6 bases and J by 4 bases, with 10 bases between. CDR3 length: 12 amino acids. Germline values: CDR1 SGHAT, CDR2 FQNNGV.

The chain carries TRBV28 and TRBJ2-3; 9 nucleotides agree with TRBD1. CDR3 length: 16 amino acids. The germline gives CDR1 MDHEN, CDR2 SYDVKM. V trimming: 6 bases; J trimming: 6 bases; junction bases outside the gene matches: 13. In nucleotides, the CDR3 is TGTGCCAGCAGAACCAGGACAGGGGCGGAGAGGGATACGCAGTATTTT. Amino acid sequence: CASRTRTGAERDTQYF.

The chain joins TRBV9 to TRBJ2-7; 15 bases agree with TRBD2. Unmatched junction bases numbered 10, after V lost 4 bases and J lost 5 bases. Looked up from germline, CDR1 is SGDLS and CDR2 is YYNGEE. The CDR3 sequence is 17 residues long. The CDR3: CASSKGLAGGPWDEQYF. CDR3 in DNA: TGTGCCAGCAGCAAAGGACTAGCGGGAGGGCCATGGGACGAGCAGTACTTC.

The gene calls are TRBV6-5 and TRBJ2-7; no reliable D call. V was shortened by 6 bases and J by 0 bases, with 15 bases between the two germline ends. The CDR3 totals 15 residues. Germline V gene lookup returns CDR1 MNHEY and CDR2 SVGAGI. The CDR3 DNA sequence: TGTGCCAGCAGAGCCGGCAGGCTTATCTCCTACGAGCAGTACTTC. Translating it yields CASRAGRLISYEQYF.

The chain uses TRBV9 and TRBJ2-2, with TRBD2 identical over 12 bases. This CDR3 is built from 18 residues. Germline trimming cut 4 bases from V and 0 bases from J; bases unmatched to any gene: 7. From germline, CDR1 is SGDLS and CDR2 YYNGEE. This chain's CDR3 is CASSPTSGGTANTGELFF. The CDR3 DNA reads as TGTGCCAGCAGCCCAACTAGCGGGGGGACCGCGAACACCGGGGAGCTGTTTTTT.

As for this clone: The junction differs from germline at one of its ends, possibly a read error. This chain uses TRBV7-9 with TRBJ1-2; a possible D gene is TRBD1 (5 bases). This CDR3 is 12 amino acids long. CDR1 is SEHNR, CDR2 FQNEAQ, per germline (reference sequence). DNA for the CDR3: TGTTCCAGCAATCGGGGGGACTATGGCTACACCTTC. Residues: CSSNRGDYGYTF.

The chain joins TRBV4-2 to TRBJ2-5, with 9 bases aligning to TRBD2. There are 15 residues in the CDR3. The germline CDR1 and CDR2 sequences are LGHNA and YNFKEQ. Trimming at V came to 1 base and at J to 4 bases, leaving 4 bases not matched to a gene. CDR3 sequence: CASSQVTAGGETQYF. CDR3 bases: TGTGCCAGCAGCCAAGTTACAGCGGGGGGAGAGACCCAGTACTTC.

The chain recombines TRBV11-2 with TRBJ2-5, with 7 bases aligning to TRBD2. The CDR3 covers 15 residues. V gave up 1 base and J gave up 5 bases; unmatched junction bases: 7. CDR1 is SGHAT, CDR2 FQNNGV, per germline. The CDR3 loop is CASSLVAGVGETQYF. Written as DNA, the CDR3 is TGTGCCAGCAGCTTAGTTGCGGGAGTCGGGGAGACCCAGTACTTC.

This clone was observed a single time. The rearrangement joins TRBV4-3 to TRBJ2-1; TRBD2 matches 14 bases. J gave up 6 bases and V 3 bases, and 7 bases lay outside the gene matches. CDR3 length: 17 amino acids. Looked up from germline, CDR1 is LGHNA and CDR2 is YSLEER. The CDR3, as DNA: TGCGCCAGCAGCCAGGGACGGACTAGCGGGAGGATCAATGAGCAGTTCTTC. Protein: CASSQGRTSGRINEQFF.